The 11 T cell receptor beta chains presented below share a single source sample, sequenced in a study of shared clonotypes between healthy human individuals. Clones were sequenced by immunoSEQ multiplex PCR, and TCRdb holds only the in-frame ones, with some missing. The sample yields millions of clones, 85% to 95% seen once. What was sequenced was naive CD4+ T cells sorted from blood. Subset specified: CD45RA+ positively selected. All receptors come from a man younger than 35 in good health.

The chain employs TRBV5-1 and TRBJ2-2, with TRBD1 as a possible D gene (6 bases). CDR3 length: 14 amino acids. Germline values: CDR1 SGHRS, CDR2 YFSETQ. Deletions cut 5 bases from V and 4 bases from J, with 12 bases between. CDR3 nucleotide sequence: TGCGCCAGCAGGCAACAGGGAAGCACCGGGGAGCTGTTTTTT. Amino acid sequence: CASRQQGSTGELFF.

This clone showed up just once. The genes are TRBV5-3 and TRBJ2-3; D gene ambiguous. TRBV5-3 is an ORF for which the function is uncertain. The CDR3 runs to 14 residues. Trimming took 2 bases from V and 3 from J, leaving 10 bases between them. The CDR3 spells CARSFWQLTDTQYF. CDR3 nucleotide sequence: TGTGCCAGAAGCTTTTGGCAGCTAACAGATACGCAGTATTTT.

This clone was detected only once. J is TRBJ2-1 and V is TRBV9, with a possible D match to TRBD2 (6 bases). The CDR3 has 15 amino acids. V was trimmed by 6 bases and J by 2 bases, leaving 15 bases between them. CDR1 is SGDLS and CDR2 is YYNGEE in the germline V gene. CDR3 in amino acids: CASTTLADTYNEQFF. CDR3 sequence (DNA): TGTGCCAGCACCACCTTAGCGGACACCTACAATGAGCAGTTCTTC. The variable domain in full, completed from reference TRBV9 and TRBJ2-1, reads DSGVTQTPKHLITATGQRVTLRCSPRSGDLSVYWYQQSLDQGLQFLIQYYNGEERAKGNILERFSAQQFPDLHSELNLSSLELGDSALYFCASTTLADTYNEQFFGPGTRLTVL.

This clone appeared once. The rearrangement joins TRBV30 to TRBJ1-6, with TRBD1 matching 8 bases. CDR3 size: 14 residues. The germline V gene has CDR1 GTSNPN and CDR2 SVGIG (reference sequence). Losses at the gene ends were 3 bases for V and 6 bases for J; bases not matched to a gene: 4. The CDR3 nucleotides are TGTGCCTGGAGCACGGACAGGGCTAATTCACCCCTCCACTTT. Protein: CAWSTDRANSPLHF.

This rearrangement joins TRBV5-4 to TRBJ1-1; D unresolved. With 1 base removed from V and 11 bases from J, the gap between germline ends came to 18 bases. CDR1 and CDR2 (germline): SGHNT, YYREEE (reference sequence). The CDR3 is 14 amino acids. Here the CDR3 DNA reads TGTGCCAGCAGCTTGTCGGGCTACGGGCGTGATGCTTTCTTT. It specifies CASSLSGYGRDAFF.

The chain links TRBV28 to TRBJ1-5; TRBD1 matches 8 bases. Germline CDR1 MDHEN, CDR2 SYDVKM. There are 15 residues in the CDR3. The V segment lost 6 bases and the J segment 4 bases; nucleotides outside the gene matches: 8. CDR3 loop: CASRSGGKSNQPQHF. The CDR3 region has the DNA TGTGCCAGCAGGTCAGGGGGCAAATCAAATCAGCCCCAGCATTTT. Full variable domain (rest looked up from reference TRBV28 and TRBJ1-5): DVKVTQSSRYLVKRTGEKVFLECVQDMDHENMFWYRQDPGLGLRLIYFSYDVKMKEKGDIPEGYSVSREKKERFSLILESASTNQTSMYLCASRSGGKSNQPQHFGDGTRLSIL.

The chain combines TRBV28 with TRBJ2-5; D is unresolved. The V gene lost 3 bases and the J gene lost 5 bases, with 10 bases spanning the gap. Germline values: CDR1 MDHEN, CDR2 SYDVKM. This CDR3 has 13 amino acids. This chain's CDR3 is CASSLQAPETQYF. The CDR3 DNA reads TGTGCCAGCAGTTTGCAAGCTCCCGAGACCCAGTACTTC.

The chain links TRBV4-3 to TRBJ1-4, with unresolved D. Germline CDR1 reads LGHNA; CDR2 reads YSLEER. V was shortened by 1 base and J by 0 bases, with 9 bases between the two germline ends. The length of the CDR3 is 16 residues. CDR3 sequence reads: CASSQVHGTTNEKLFF. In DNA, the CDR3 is TGCGCCAGCAGCCAAGTGCACGGAACAACTAATGAAAAACTGTTTTTT.

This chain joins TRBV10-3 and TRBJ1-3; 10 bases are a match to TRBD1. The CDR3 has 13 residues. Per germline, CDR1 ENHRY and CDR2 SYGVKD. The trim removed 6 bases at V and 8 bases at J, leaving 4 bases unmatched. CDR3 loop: CAIRDRGHDTIYF. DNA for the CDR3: TGTGCCATCAGAGACAGGGGGCACGACACCATATATTTT.

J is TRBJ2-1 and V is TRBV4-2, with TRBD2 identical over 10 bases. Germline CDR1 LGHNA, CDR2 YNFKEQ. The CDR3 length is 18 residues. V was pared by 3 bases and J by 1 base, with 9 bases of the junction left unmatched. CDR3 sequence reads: CASSQLSGGAKSYNEQFF. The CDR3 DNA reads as TGTGCCAGCAGCCAGTTAAGCGGGGGGGCCAAGTCCTACAATGAGCAGTTCTTC.

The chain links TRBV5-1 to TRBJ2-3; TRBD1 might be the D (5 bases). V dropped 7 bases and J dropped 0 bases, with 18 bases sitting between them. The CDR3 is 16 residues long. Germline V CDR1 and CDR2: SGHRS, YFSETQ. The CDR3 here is CASGMDILVSTDTQYF. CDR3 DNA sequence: TGCGCCAGCGGAATGGACATCCTTGTTAGCACAGATACGCAGTATTTT.